The 26 T cell receptor beta chains presented below share a single source sample, sequenced in a study of T cell changes during pregnancy in multiple sclerosis. Generated by immunoSEQ multiplex PCR, the TCRdb table keeps only in-frame clones and is missing some. The sample shows some 120,000 clones, approximately 96% of them seen only once. This specimen consisted of peripheral blood, obtained after pregnancy. The receptors here all came from a female donor with multiple sclerosis, enrolled in a pregnancy study.

This sequence joins TRBV27 and TRBJ2-2; tentative D call: TRBD2 (6 bases). V was cut by 6 bases and J by 0 bases, with 11 bases left in between. This CDR3 is 15 amino acids long. Germline CDR1 MNHEY, CDR2 SMNVEV (reference sequence). This CDR3 is CASRPGTSNTGELFF. In DNA form, the CDR3 reads TGTGCCAGCAGACCCGGGACTTCGAACACCGGGGAGCTGTTTTTT.

J is TRBJ1-5 and V is TRBV6-5; D perhaps matches TRBD1 (6 bases). V gave up 6 bases and J gave up 7 bases, with 16 bases separating them. The CDR3 spans 14 residues. Looked up from germline, CDR1 is MNHEY and CDR2 is SVGAGI. Written as DNA, the CDR3 is TGTGCCAGCAGCGCCGGAGGGGGGGGACAGCCCCAGCATTTT. Translation: CASSAGGGGQPQHF.

The chain links TRBV19 to TRBJ1-2; 12 bases line up with TRBD1. Germline-derived CDR1 and CDR2 are LNHDA and SQIVND (reference sequence). The CDR3 is 17 amino acids. Unmatched junction bases numbered 9, after V lost 4 bases and J lost 3 bases. CDR3 nucleotides: TGTGCCAGTAGTACCCTCCGGGACAGGGGGCAGGACTATGGCTACACCTTC. Amino acids: CASSTLRDRGQDYGYTF.

V usage is TRBV11-2 and J usage is TRBJ2-7, with TRBD2 as a possible D gene (5 bases). V shed 5 bases and J shed 4 bases, with 18 bases lying between them. Germline CDR1 is SGHAT and CDR2 is FQNNGV. The CDR3 is made up of 15 amino acids. CDR3 protein: CASSPLAAVEYEQYF. For the CDR3, the DNA is TGTGCCAGCAGCCCGCTAGCAGCGGTTGAGTACGAGCAGTACTTC. The full variable domain, in which reference TRBV11-2 and TRBJ2-7 provide the parts outside the CDR3, is EAGVAQSPRYKIIEKRQSVAFWCNPISGHATLYWYQQILGQGPKLLIQFQNNGVVDDSQLPKDRFSAERLKGVDSTLKIQPAKLEDSAVYLCASSPLAAVEYEQYFGPGTRLTVT.

The gene calls are TRBV6-4 and TRBJ2-2; D is possibly TRBD1 (6 bases). Germline V gene lookup returns CDR1 MRHNA and CDR2 SNTAGT. CDR3 length equals 17 residues. V was clipped by 0 bases and J by 6 bases, with 17 bases between them. The CDR3 loop is CASSDSIITGLSGELFF. The DNA of the CDR3 is TGTGCCAGCAGTGACTCGATAATAACAGGGTTATCCGGGGAGCTGTTTTTT.

This clone was seen just once. The rearrangement uses TRBV28 and TRBJ1-1; no clear D. Germline CDR1 MDHEN, CDR2 SYDVKM. CDR3 length: 12 residues. V was clipped by 1 base and J by 10 bases, with 10 bases between them. CDR3 nucleotide sequence: TGTGCCAGCAGTTTATTGGGCATTTCAGCTTTCTTT. It codes for CASSLLGISAFF.

The chain carries TRBV29-1 and TRBJ2-7; a possible D gene is TRBD2 (7 bases). V dropped 7 bases and J dropped 6 bases, with 16 bases sitting between them. In germline, CDR1 is SQVTM, CDR2 ANQGSEA. The CDR3 contains 12 residues. CDR3 amino acids: CSGGGGGPEQYF. The CDR3 region has the DNA TGCAGCGGCGGGGGCGGGGGACCCGAGCAGTACTTC.

The chain links TRBV7-9 to TRBJ1-2, with 7 bases fitting TRBD1. V lost 5 bases to trimming and J lost 7 bases; unmatched junction nucleotides: 13. The CDR3 loop spans 15 amino acids. Germline V CDR1 and CDR2: SEHNR, FQNEAQ (reference sequence). The CDR3 protein is CASSAPGQEAAGYTF. CDR3 bases: TGTGCCAGCAGCGCACCAGGACAGGAAGCTGCTGGCTACACCTTC.

This sequence joins TRBV5-1 and TRBJ2-2; 11 nucleotides align to TRBD2. This CDR3 has 18 residues. The germline CDR1 and CDR2 sequences are SGHRS and YFSETQ. With 2 bases clipped from V and 0 bases from J, the junction kept 6 bases outside the gene matches. The CDR3 reads CASSLRTSGYSNTGELFF. In DNA, the CDR3 is TGCGCCAGCAGCTTAAGGACTAGCGGGTACTCGAACACCGGGGAGCTGTTTTTT. The complete variable domain, with remaining parts taken from reference TRBV5-1 and TRBJ2-2, reads KAGVTQTPRYLIKTRGQQVTLSCSPISGHRSVSWYQQTPGQGLQFLFEYFSETQRNKGNFPGRFSGRQFSNSRSEMNVSTLELGDSALYLCASSLRTSGYSNTGELFFGEGSRLTVL.

The V call is TRBV6-6, the J call TRBJ2-2, with TRBD1 matching over 8 bases. The CDR3 is 14 amino acids. Germline CDR1 reads MNHNY; CDR2 reads SVGAGI (reference sequence). The trim removed 8 bases at V and 7 bases at J, leaving 9 bases unmatched. CDR3: CASSRTGIGGELFF. The CDR3 DNA sequence: TGTGCCAGCTCCCGGACAGGGATCGGCGGGGAGCTGTTTTTT.

This chain connects TRBV28 to TRBJ2-3, with a possible D match to TRBD2 (6 bases). V lost 5 bases and J lost 4, with 19 bases in between. CDR1 and CDR2 from the germline V gene are MDHEN and SYDVKM. This CDR3 has 16 residues. The CDR3 DNA reads as TGTGCCAGCAGTCCTCTGACCGGGACTTACGCAGATACGCAGTATTTT. This gives the protein CASSPLTGTYADTQYF.

This chain joins TRBV15 and TRBJ2-3; D gene ambiguous. This CDR3 spans 13 amino acids. The germline V and J ends were trimmed by 3 bases and 6 bases, with 10 bases remaining between them. Per germline, CDR1 LNHNV and CDR2 YYDKDF (reference sequence). The CDR3 spells CATSRPSRDTQYF. The CDR3 DNA reads as TGTGCCACCAGCAGGCCCTCTCGGGATACGCAGTATTTT.

This chain connects TRBV28 to TRBJ2-7, with D possibly TRBD2 on 5 matching bases. Germline CDR1 MDHEN, CDR2 SYDVKM. CDR3 size: 13 residues. V was trimmed by 7 bases and J by 1 base, leaving 11 bases between them. This CDR3 reads CASTYGNSYEQYF. CDR3 sequence (DNA): TGTGCCAGCACCTACGGGAATTCCTACGAGCAGTACTTC.

The chain carries TRBV5-5 and TRBJ2-6; D remains unclear. Trimming left V 4 bases short and J 0 bases short, with 14 bases between. In germline, CDR1 is SGHKS, CDR2 YYEKEE (reference sequence). There are 17 residues in the CDR3. The CDR3, as DNA: TGTGCCAGCAGCCCCTCCGGGTCAAGCTCTGGGGCCAACGTCCTGACTTTC. The encoded protein is CASSPSGSSSGANVLTF.

The table lists this clone with a count of one. This rearrangement joins TRBV28 to TRBJ2-2; D may be TRBD2 (6 bases). Germline V gives CDR1 MDHEN, CDR2 SYDVKM. Trimming removed 10 bases from V and 0 bases from J, with 12 bases in between. CDR3 size: 14 residues. The CDR3 is CATREPANTGELFF. The CDR3 DNA reads as TGTGCCACTCGGGAGCCCGCGAACACCGGGGAGCTGTTTTTT.

The V call is TRBV28, the J call TRBJ2-7; D may be TRBD2 (6 bases). Per the germline V gene, CDR1 is MDHEN and CDR2 is SYDVKM. Trimming took 3 bases from V and 0 from J, leaving 9 bases between them. The CDR3 contains 14 residues. The CDR3, as DNA: TGTGCCAGCAGTTTCAGGAGGGCCTCCTACGAGCAGTACTTC. This gives the protein CASSFRRASYEQYF.

The chain is built from TRBV27 and TRBJ2-7; 10 bases match TRBD2. The germline V gene has CDR1 MNHEY and CDR2 SMNVEV (reference sequence). V shed 8 bases, J shed 4 bases, and the junction held 14 bases outside the gene matches. This CDR3 is 16 amino acids long. Here the CDR3 DNA reads TGTGCCAGCGATCAACCCGGACTAGCGGAGAGATACGAGCAGTACTTC. It yields the protein CASDQPGLAERYEQYF.

V usage is TRBV7-9 and J usage is TRBJ2-5, with D possibly matching TRBD2 (6 bases). The V and J ends lost 3 bases and 4 bases respectively, with 15 bases between them. Germline assignment: CDR1 SEHNR and CDR2 FQNEAQ (reference sequence). This CDR3 region has 15 residues. The CDR3 here is CASSFYHSGGETQYF. Here the CDR3 DNA reads TGTGCCAGCAGCTTTTACCATAGCGGCGGAGAGACCCAGTACTTC.

The genes are TRBV7-9 and TRBJ2-2; no clear D. V lost 7 bases and J lost 7, with 13 bases in between. The V gene's germline CDR1 is SEHNR and CDR2 FQNEAQ (reference sequence). This CDR3 comprises 13 residues. The CDR3 sequence is CASTLEYVGELFF. As DNA, the CDR3 is TGTGCCAGCACCCTAGAATATGTCGGGGAGCTGTTTTTT.

The V gene is TRBV11-2, the J gene TRBJ1-2, with D tentatively TRBD1 (6 bases). The V end lost 0 bases, the J end lost 4 bases, and 9 bases lay between the germline ends. The CDR3 contains 14 residues. The germline V gene has CDR1 SGHAT and CDR2 FQNNGV. The CDR3 nucleotides read TGTGCCAGCAGCTTAGATGGACAGTCCTATGGCTACACCTTC. This encodes CASSLDGQSYGYTF.

The CDR3 bases are TGTGCCAGCAGCCAAGATAGCCCATCGGCTTCGAACACCGGGGAGCTGTTTTTT. Its translation: CASSQDSPSASNTGELFF. V and J are TRBV4-2 and TRBJ2-2, with unresolved D. This CDR3 region has 18 residues. The ends were cut back, 0 bases at V and 0 bases at J, with 14 bases in the middle. The germline V gene has CDR1 LGHNA and CDR2 YNFKEQ.

The rearrangement joins TRBV11-2 to TRBJ2-1, with D perhaps matching TRBD1 (5 bases). Germline V gene sequence: CDR1 SGHAT, CDR2 FQNNGV. Trimming cost V 0 bases and J 8 bases, with 14 bases left between them. The CDR3 loop spans 15 amino acids. Written as DNA, the CDR3 is TGTGCCAGCAGCTTAGATGGGGCGGCTCGGGATGAGCAGTTCTTC. Encoded protein: CASSLDGAARDEQFF.

The chain employs TRBV28 and TRBJ2-5, with D possibly matching TRBD1 (6 bases). Trimming left V 2 bases short and J 2 bases short, with 15 bases between. Germline values: CDR1 MDHEN, CDR2 SYDVKM. This CDR3 has 16 residues. The CDR3 sequence is CASSLRRGTVQETQYF. CDR3 coding DNA: TGTGCCAGCAGTTTACGAAGGGGGACGGTTCAAGAGACCCAGTACTTC.

This sequence joins TRBV7-9 and TRBJ2-3, with a tentative D call TRBD1 (5 bases). Germline loops: CDR1 SEHNR, CDR2 FQNEAQ (reference sequence). The CDR3 is 15 amino acids. Deletions cut 7 bases from V and 0 bases from J, with 14 bases between. The CDR3 protein is CASTRSGASTDTQYF. The CDR3 DNA reads TGTGCCAGCACCAGGAGTGGGGCTAGCACAGATACGCAGTATTTT.

The V call is TRBV10-3, the J call TRBJ1-3, with D unresolved. The CDR3 extends over 15 amino acids. V was trimmed by 6 bases and J by 0 bases, leaving 12 bases between them. Germline V gene data show CDR1 as ENHRY and CDR2 as SYGVKD. CDR3 DNA: TGTGCCATCAGATCCTCGAAGAGCTCTGGAAACACCATATATTTT. This encodes CAIRSSKSSGNTIYF.

This clone was counted once. The chain combines TRBV5-6 with TRBJ2-5; maybe TRBD1 (6 bases). Trimming removed 0 bases at V and 5 bases at J, with 14 bases between. The V gene's germline CDR1 is SGHDT and CDR2 YYEEEE. This CDR3 is built from 15 residues. The CDR3 DNA reads as TGTGCCAGCAGCTTGGTTGTGGGGCAGGGGGAGACCCAGTACTTC. Its translation is CASSLVVGQGETQYF.